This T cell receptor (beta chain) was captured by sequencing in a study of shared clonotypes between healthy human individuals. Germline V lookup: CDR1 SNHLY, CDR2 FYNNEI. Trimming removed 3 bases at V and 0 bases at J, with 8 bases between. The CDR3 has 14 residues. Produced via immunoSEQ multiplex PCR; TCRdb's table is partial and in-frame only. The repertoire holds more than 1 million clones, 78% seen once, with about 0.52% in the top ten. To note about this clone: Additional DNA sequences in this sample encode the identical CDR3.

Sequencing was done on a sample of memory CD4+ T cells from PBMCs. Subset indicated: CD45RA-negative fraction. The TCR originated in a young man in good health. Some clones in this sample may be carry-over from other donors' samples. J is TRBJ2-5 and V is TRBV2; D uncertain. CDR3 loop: CASSEASYQETQYF. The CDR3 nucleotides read TGTGCCAGCAGTGAGGCTTCTTACCAAGAGACCCAGTACTTC.